This is a list of T cell receptor beta chains from one sample in a study of cytomegalovirus exposure and HLA in healthy donors. Sequenced by immunoSEQ multiplex PCR; TCRdb stores in-frame clones only, minus some. Here the sample spans about 170,000 clones, just over 70% being singletons. Sequencing was performed on PBMCs. Source of these receptors: a human donor in good health. CDR3s include the opening cysteine and the closing phenylalanine or tryptophan. D genes are given only for firm matches. Clone size, where shown, is once, few, many, or a class for clones that have expanded.

V	D	size	J	DNA	CDR3
TRBV5-8	TRBD1	NA	TRBJ1-2	TGTGCCAGCAGCCGCCATTCGACAGGGTCTGATCGCTACACCTTC	CASSRHSTGSDRYTF
TRBV6-1	NA	many	TRBJ1-5	TGTGCCAGCAGTGAATGGCAGGGCGGCAATCAGCCCCAGCATTTT	CASSEWQGGNQPQHF
TRBV30	TRBD2	few	TRBJ2-1	TGTGCCTGGACCCCAGGGGCGGGGGGACACAATGAGCAGTTCTTC	CAWTPGAGGHNEQFF
TRBV7-2	TRBD1	few	TRBJ1-5	TGTGCCAGCAGCTTAGCCCTGGACAGGGCAAGTCAGCCCCAGCATTTT	CASSLALDRASQPQHF
TRBV12-5	NA	NA	TRBJ1-1	TGTGCTAGTGGTTTGGTGAGCAGGGGCACTGAAGCTTTCTTT	CASGLVSRGTEAFF
TRBV9	TRBD2	few	TRBJ2-7	TGTGCCAGCAGCGTAGGGGGGGGTAGCGAGCAGTACTTC	CASSVGGGSEQYF
TRBV5-6	NA	few	TRBJ1-1	TGTGCCAGCAGCCCAGGGATATCGAACACTGAAGCTTTCTTT	CASSPGISNTEAFF
TRBV7-6	TRBD1	NA	TRBJ2-1	TGTGCCAGCAGCTCGGGACAGGGGGCGGATGAGCAGTTCTTC	CASSSGQGADEQFF
TRBV6-6	NA	many	TRBJ1-1	TGTGCCAGCAGTCTTGACAGAAGGAAAGCTTTCTTT	CASSLDRRKAFF
TRBV7-6	TRBD1	NA	TRBJ2-7	TGTGCCAGCAGCTTAGTATTGGGCGACAGGGCCTACGAGCAGTACTTC	CASSLVLGDRAYEQYF
TRBV20-1	TRBD2	NA	TRBJ2-1	TGCAGTGCTAGGGCGGGGGGTGAGCAGTTCTTC	CSARAGGEQFF
TRBV14	NA	few	TRBJ1-2	TGTGCCAGCAGCTTCCGGGAGACGGGTAACTATGGCTACACCTTC	CASSFRETGNYGYTF
TRBV7-8	NA	NA	TRBJ1-5	TGTGCCAGCAGCTTAGACAGGGATAGCAATCAGCCCCAGCATTTT	CASSLDRDSNQPQHF
TRBV2	NA	few	TRBJ1-4	TGTGCCAGCTTCCCGGACACCTACCTTGCAACTAATGAAAAACTGTTTTTT	CASFPDTYLATNEKLFF
TRBV29-1	TRBD1	NA	TRBJ1-2	TGCAGCGTGATGCAGGGGGAGGTCTATGGCTACACCTTC	CSVMQGEVYGYTF
TRBV6-1	TRBD1	NA	TRBJ1-2	TGTGCCAGCAGTAGGGGACAGCCTAACTATGGCTACACCTTC	CASSRGQPNYGYTF
TRBV4-1	NA	few	TRBJ2-2	TGCGCCAGCAGCCCTATAACCGGGGAGCTGTTTTTT	CASSPITGELFF
TRBV5-4	TRBD2	NA	TRBJ2-7	TGTGCCAGCAGCTTAATCGGGGCGGGGGGGCCTTCCGAGCAGTACTTC	CASSLIGAGGPSEQYF
TRBV7-6	NA	NA	TRBJ1-1	TGTGCCAGCAGCTACGGGGTGAACACTGAAGCTTTCTTT	CASSYGVNTEAFF
TRBV6-1	TRBD1	NA	TRBJ2-7	TGTGCCAGCAGGGACAGGGTGTCGTACGAGCAGTACTTC	CASRDRVSYEQYF
TRBV5-6	NA	NA	TRBJ2-1	TGTGCCAGCAGCTTGGTCAGCGGATACAATGAGCAGTTCTTC	CASSLVSGYNEQFF
TRBV7-2	NA	NA	TRBJ2-1	TGTGCCAGCAGCTCCCCGCTGGGCTATGAGCAGTTCTTC	CASSSPLGYEQFF
TRBV7-8	TRBD1	few	TRBJ1-1	TGTGCCAGCAGCTCGACAGGGCTTTCTGAAGCTTTCTTT	CASSSTGLSEAFF
TRBV4-3	NA	few	TRBJ1-2	TGCGCCAGCAGCCAAGATCCTCGCGATGCTAACTATGGCTACACCTTC	CASSQDPRDANYGYTF
TRBV18	NA	NA	TRBJ1-1	TGTGCCAGCTCACCAGGAGGGAACACTGAAGCTTTCTTT	CASSPGGNTEAFF
TRBV7-8	TRBD1	once	TRBJ2-2	TGTGCCAGCAGCCTACCAGGGACAGGCTTAAACACCGGGGAGCTGTTTTTT	CASSLPGTGLNTGELFF
TRBV10-3	NA	NA	TRBJ2-5	TGTGCCATCAGTCTCTCTCGGACAGAAGAGACCCAGTACTTC	CAISLSRTEETQYF
TRBV5-6	NA	NA	TRBJ2-2	TGTGCCAGCAGCTGGGGACTGCCCGGGGAGCTGTTTTTT	CASSWGLPGELFF
TRBV5-1	NA	NA	TRBJ1-1	TGCGCCAGCAGCAACAGGAAGGGTGAGGACACTGAAGCTTTCTTT	CASSNRKGEDTEAFF
TRBV7-6	NA	NA	TRBJ2-7	TGTGCCAGCAGCTTAGGGCCCGGGGACTCGCTTCACGAGCAGTACTTC	CASSLGPGDSLHEQYF
TRBV30	TRBD1	once	TRBJ1-3	TGTGCCTGGAGTGATGTGGGACAGGGGGGGAACACCATATATTTT	CAWSDVGQGGNTIYF
TRBV5-1	TRBD2	NA	TRBJ2-7	TGCGCCAGCAGCCGAACTAGCGGGGGGGCCTACGAGCAGTACTTC	CASSRTSGGAYEQYF
TRBV19	TRBD1	NA	TRBJ1-6	TGTGCCAGTAGTCCAGGGGGTGGGAATTCACCCCTCCACTTT	CASSPGGGNSPLHF
TRBV19	NA	NA	TRBJ2-2	TGTGCCAGTAGTATTTTCCACGGCGGGGCCACCGGGGAGCTGTTTTTT	CASSIFHGGATGELFF
TRBV18	TRBD1	NA	TRBJ1-1	TGTGCCAGCCAAGGACAGGAGAACACTGAAGCTTTCTTT	CASQGQENTEAFF
TRBV5-1	TRBD1	NA	TRBJ2-7	TGCGCCAGCAGCTCGAGACAGGGCGACGAGCAGTACTTC	CASSSRQGDEQYF
TRBV10-3	NA	NA	TRBJ1-4	TGTGCCATCAGCGGTTCCGATGAAAAACTGTTTTTT	CAISGSDEKLFF
TRBV5-1	NA	NA	TRBJ1-3	TGCGCCAGCAGCTTGTCCGGGGGAAGGAGCGCTGGAAACACCATATATTTT	CASSLSGGRSAGNTIYF
TRBV7-3	TRBD2	few	TRBJ2-1	TGTGCCAGCAGCTTAATGCGGGGGGATTACAATGAGCAGTTCTTC	CASSLMRGDYNEQFF